What follows are 7 T cell receptor beta chains derived from one specimen sequenced in a study of breast tumors, draining lymph nodes, adjacent tissues. Samples came from axillary lymph nodes draining the breast cancer. Using its own MiXCR run on the multiplex PCR reads, TCRdb lists one record per CDR3 protein. This sample carries some 140,000 distinct CDR3 sequences, roughly 20% of them seen once, and the ten largest clones take 2.2%. Sequenced material: axillary lymph node tissue. These receptors all stem from a female donor with breast cancer. Some clones in this sample may be carry-over from other donors' samples.

This clonotype was seen ten or more times. V and J are TRBV20-1 and TRBJ1-3, with a tentative D call TRBD1 (6 bases). From germline, CDR1 is DFQATT and CDR2 SNEGSKA (reference sequence). With 2 bases removed from V and 0 bases from J, the gap between germline ends came to 20 bases. CDR3 length equals 18 residues. Here the CDR3 reads CSARPQGWGTYSGNTIYF. CDR3 coding DNA: TGCAGTGCTAGACCACAGGGATGGGGGACCTACTCTGGAAACACCATATATTTT.

The CDR3 nucleotides are TGTGCCAGCAGTTTCCGACTGGTCCCGAGCTCCTACAATGAGCAGTTCTTC. Amino acid sequence: CASSFRLVPSSYNEQFF. The chain uses TRBV28 and TRBJ2-1; D is unclear. Germline V gene sequence: CDR1 MDHEN, CDR2 SYDVKM. The CDR3 is 17 residues long. Trimming shortened V by 3 bases and J by 0 bases, and 15 bases separated the two germline ends.

At least ten counts were recorded for this clonotype. The J gene is TRBJ1-5, the V gene TRBV20-1; tentatively, D is TRBD1 (6 bases). Germline V lookup: CDR1 DFQATT, CDR2 SNEGSKA (reference sequence). CDR3 length equals 13 residues. With 6 bases removed from V and 3 bases from J, the gap between germline ends came to 12 bases. In DNA form, the CDR3 reads TGCAGTGCCCGAACAGGGAACAATCAGCCCCAGCATTTT. Translation gives CSARTGNNQPQHF.

There are many counts of this clonotype. V usage is TRBV7-6 and J usage is TRBJ2-2, with D possibly being TRBD2 (5 bases). Trimming took off 5 bases at V and 3 bases at J, with 19 bases between the two ends. In germline, CDR1 is SGHVS, CDR2 FNYEAQ. The CDR3 is made up of 17 amino acids. CDR3 sequence reads: CASSPTRWGEDTGELFF. CDR3 bases: TGTGCCAGCAGCCCCACTAGATGGGGAGAGGACACCGGGGAGCTGTTTTTT.

Many counts were recorded for this clonotype. V is TRBV11-2 and J is TRBJ2-7; 9 positions match TRBD1. This CDR3 is 16 amino acids long. V dropped 0 bases and J dropped 5; count of bases not matched to a gene: 8. Germline V gives CDR1 SGHAT, CDR2 FQNNGV. The CDR3 reads CASSLDPGQGNHEQYF. The CDR3 DNA reads as TGTGCCAGCAGCTTAGATCCGGGACAGGGTAACCACGAGCAGTACTTC. The full variable domain, in which reference TRBV11-2 and TRBJ2-7 provide the parts outside the CDR3, is EAGVAQSPRYKIIEKRQSVAFWCNPISGHATLYWYQQILGQGPKLLIQFQNNGVVDDSQLPKDRFSAERLKGVDSTLKIQPAKLEDSAVYLCASSLDPGQGNHEQYFGPGTRLTVT.

The chain carries TRBV6-1 and TRBJ1-1; weak D call: TRBD1 (5 bases). The V gene's germline CDR1 is MNHNS and CDR2 SASEGT. The CDR3 spans 13 residues. V was cut by 3 bases and J by 7 bases, with 12 bases left in between. The CDR3 DNA sequence: TGTGCCAGCAGTGACTGGGGCGACAATGAAGCTTTCTTT. Encoded protein: CASSDWGDNEAFF.

This clonotype was observed many times. This CDR3 reads CATHPGTGNTGELFF. The CDR3, as DNA: TGTGCCACCCACCCAGGGACAGGGAACACCGGGGAGCTGTTTTTT. This chain uses TRBV10-3 with TRBJ2-2; 8 bases agree with TRBD1. This CDR3 has 15 amino acids. Germline CDR1 ENHRY, CDR2 SYGVKD. The junction had 8 bases not matched to a gene; V was cut back by 10 bases and J by 1 base.